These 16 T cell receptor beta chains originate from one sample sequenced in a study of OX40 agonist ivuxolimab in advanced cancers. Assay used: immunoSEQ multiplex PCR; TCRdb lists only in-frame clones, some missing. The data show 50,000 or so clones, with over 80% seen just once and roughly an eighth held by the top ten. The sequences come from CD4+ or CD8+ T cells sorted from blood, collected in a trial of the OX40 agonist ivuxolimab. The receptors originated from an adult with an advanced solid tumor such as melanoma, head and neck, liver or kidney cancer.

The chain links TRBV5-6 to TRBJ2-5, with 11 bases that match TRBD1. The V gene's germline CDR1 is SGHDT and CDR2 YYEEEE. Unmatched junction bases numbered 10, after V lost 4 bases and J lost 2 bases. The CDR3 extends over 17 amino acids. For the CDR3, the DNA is TGTGCCAGCAGCGGGCTAGGACAGGGGGCGAGTCAAGAGACCCAGTACTTC. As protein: CASSGLGQGASQETQYF.

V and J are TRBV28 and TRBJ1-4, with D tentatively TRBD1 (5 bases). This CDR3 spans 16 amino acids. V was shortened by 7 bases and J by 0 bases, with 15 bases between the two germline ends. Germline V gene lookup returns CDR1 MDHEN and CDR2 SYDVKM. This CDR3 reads CASTSTDYTTNEKLFF. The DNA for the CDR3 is TGTGCCAGCACCTCGACAGACTACACAACTAATGAAAAACTGTTTTTT.

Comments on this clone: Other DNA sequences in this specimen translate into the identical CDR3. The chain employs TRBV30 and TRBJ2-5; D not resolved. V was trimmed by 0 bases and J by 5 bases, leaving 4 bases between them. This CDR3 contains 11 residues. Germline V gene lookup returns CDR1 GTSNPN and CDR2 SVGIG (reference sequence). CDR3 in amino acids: CAWSVAETQYF. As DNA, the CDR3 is TGTGCCTGGAGTGTGGCCGAGACCCAGTACTTC.

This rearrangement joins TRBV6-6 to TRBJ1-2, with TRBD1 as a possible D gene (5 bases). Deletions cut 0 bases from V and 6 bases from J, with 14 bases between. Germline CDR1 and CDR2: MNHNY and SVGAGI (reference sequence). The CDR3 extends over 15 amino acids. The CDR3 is CASSYSQGLWDGYTF. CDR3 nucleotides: TGTGCCAGCAGTTACTCCCAGGGCCTATGGGATGGCTACACCTTC.

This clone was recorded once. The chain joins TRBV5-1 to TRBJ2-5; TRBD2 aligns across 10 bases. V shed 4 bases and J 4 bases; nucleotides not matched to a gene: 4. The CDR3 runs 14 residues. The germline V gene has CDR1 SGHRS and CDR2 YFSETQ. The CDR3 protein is CASSPAGGSETQYF. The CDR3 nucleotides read TGCGCCAGCAGCCCAGCGGGGGGGTCAGAGACCCAGTACTTC.

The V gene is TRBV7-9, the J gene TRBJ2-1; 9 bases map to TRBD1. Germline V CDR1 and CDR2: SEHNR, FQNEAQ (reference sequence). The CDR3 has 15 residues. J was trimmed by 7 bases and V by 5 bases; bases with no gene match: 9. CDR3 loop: CASSHGTGKGNEQFF. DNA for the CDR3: TGTGCCAGCAGCCACGGGACAGGGAAGGGTAATGAGCAGTTCTTC.

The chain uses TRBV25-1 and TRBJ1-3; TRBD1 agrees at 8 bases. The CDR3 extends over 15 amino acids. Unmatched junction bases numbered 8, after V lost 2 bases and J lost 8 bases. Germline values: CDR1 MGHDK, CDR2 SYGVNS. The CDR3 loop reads CASSESAGGADTIYF. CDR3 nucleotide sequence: TGTGCCAGCAGTGAAAGCGCAGGGGGCGCGGACACCATATATTTT.

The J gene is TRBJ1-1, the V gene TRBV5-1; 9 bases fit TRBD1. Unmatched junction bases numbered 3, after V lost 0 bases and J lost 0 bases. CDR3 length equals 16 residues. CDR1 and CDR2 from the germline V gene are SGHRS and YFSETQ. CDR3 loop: CASSLGQGDLNTEAFF. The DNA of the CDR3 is TGCGCCAGCAGCTTGGGACAGGGGGATCTGAACACTGAAGCTTTCTTT.

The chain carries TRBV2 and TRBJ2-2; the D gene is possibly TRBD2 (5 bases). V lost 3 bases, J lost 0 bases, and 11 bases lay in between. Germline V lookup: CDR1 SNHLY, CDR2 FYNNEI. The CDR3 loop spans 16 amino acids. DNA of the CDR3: TGTGCCAGCAGTGATATCGGAGGAGCGAACACCGGGGAGCTGTTTTTT. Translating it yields CASSDIGGANTGELFF.

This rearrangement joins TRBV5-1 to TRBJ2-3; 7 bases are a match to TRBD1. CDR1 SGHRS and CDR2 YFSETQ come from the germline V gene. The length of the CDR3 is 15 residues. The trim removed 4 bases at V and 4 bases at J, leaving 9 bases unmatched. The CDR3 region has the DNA TGCGCCAGCAGCGGATCCGGGACAGAGGCAGATACGCAGTATTTT. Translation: CASSGSGTEADTQYF.

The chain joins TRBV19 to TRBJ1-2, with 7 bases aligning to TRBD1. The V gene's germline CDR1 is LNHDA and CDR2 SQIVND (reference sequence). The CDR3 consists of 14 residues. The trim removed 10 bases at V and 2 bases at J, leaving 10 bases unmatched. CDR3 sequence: CATRRQQGNYGYTF. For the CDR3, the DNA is TGTGCCACCAGACGACAACAGGGGAACTATGGCTACACCTTC.

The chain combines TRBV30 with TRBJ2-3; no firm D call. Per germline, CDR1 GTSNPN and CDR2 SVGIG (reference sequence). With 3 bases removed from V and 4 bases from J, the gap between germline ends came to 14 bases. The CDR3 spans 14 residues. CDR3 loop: CAWSVYSDPDTQYF. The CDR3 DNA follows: TGTGCCTGGAGCGTCTATTCAGACCCAGATACGCAGTATTTT.

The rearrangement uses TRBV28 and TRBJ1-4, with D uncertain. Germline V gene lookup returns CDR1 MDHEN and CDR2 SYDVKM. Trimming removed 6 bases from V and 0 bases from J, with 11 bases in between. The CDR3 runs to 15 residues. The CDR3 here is CASSARGATNEKLFF. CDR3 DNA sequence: TGTGCCAGCAGCGCCAGAGGTGCAACTAATGAAAAACTGTTTTTT.

CDR3 loop: CAIRETGDEQYF. The CDR3, as DNA: TGTGCCATCAGGGAAACAGGGGATGAGCAGTACTTC. The rearrangement uses TRBV10-3 and TRBJ2-7; 7 bases agree with TRBD1. Germline V gene sequence: CDR1 ENHRY, CDR2 SYGVKD. V dropped 6 bases and J dropped 7; count of bases not matched to a gene: 6. CDR3 length: 12 residues.

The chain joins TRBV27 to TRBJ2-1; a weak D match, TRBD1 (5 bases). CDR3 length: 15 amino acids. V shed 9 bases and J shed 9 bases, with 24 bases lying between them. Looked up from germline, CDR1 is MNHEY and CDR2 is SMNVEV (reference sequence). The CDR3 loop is CASISMGLGKVEQFF. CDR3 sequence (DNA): TGTGCCAGTATTTCCATGGGGCTAGGTAAGGTTGAGCAGTTCTTC.

As DNA, the CDR3 is TGTGCCAGCAGCTTAAAACTAGCGGAAAGCTACGAGCAGTACTTC. It codes for CASSLKLAESYEQYF. The genes are TRBV7-2 and TRBJ2-7; 8 positions agree with TRBD2. Germline V gene data show CDR1 as SGHTA and CDR2 as FQGNSA. This CDR3 region has 15 residues. Trimming cost V 2 bases and J 3 bases; bases outside gene matches: 6.